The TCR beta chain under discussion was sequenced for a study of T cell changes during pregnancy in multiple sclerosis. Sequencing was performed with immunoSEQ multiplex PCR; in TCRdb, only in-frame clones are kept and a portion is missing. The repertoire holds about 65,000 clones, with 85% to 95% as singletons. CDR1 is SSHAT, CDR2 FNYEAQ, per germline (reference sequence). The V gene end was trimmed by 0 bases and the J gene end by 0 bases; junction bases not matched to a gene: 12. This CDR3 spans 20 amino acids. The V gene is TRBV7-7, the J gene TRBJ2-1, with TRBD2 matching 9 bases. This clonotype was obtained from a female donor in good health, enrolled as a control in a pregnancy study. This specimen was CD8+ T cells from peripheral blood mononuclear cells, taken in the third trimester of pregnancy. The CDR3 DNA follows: TGTGCCAGCAGCTTAGCGCTTTTAGCGGGGGAGTCTCCCTCCTACAATGAGCAGTTCTTC. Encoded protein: CASSLALLAGESPSYNEQFF.